The rows below give T cell receptor beta chains drawn from one sample of a study of T cell responses to AZD1222 COVID-19 vaccine. The assay was immunoSEQ multiplex PCR, and TCRdb's table has in-frame clones only and misses some. The sample contains about 67,000 clones, under 90% of which appear only once. The sequencing used peripheral blood, collected 28 days after the second AZD1222 dose. Every receptor here comes from an adult who received the AZD1222 COVID-19 vaccine. The CDR3 runs from the conserved cysteine through the conserved F or W. D genes are given only for firm matches. Only some rows state a clone size, as once, few, many or a class for expanded clones.

J gene: TRBJ2-7
clone size: few
V gene: TRBV4-1
D gene: -
CDR3 DNA: TGCGCCAGCAGCCAAGCCCCGGGACGACACGAGCAGTACTTC
CDR3 protein: CASSQAPGRHEQYF

J gene: TRBJ1-6
clone size: -
V gene: TRBV9
D gene: TRBD1
CDR3 DNA: TGTGCCAGCAGCGGTAGGGGGCCTAATTCACCCCTCCACTTT
CDR3 protein: CASSGRGPNSPLHF

J gene: TRBJ1-2
clone size: few
V gene: TRBV4-1
D gene: -
CDR3 DNA: TGCGCCAGCAGCCAAGAGGGGGGGGGCGTTGGTGGCTACACCTTC
CDR3 protein: CASSQEGGGVGGYTF

J gene: TRBJ2-7
clone size: few
V gene: TRBV30
D gene: -
CDR3 DNA: TGTGCCTGGACACAGGGAGGCCCCTACGAGCAGTACTTC
CDR3 protein: CAWTQGGPYEQYF

J gene: TRBJ1-2
clone size: once
V gene: TRBV6-2/TRBV6-3
D gene: TRBD1
CDR3 DNA: TGTGCCAGCAGTTACCAGGGACAGACTGGCTACACCTTC
CDR3 protein: CASSYQGQTGYTF

J gene: TRBJ2-2
clone size: -
V gene: TRBV4-1
D gene: -
CDR3 DNA: TGCGCCAGCAGCCAAGATTGGCCCGGGGCCGGGGAGCTGTTTTTT
CDR3 protein: CASSQDWPGAGELFF

J gene: TRBJ2-1
clone size: once
V gene: TRBV7-8
D gene: -
CDR3 DNA: TGTGCCAGCAGCCCCAAGGGCGACTCAACCCCCCGCGATGAGCAGTTCTTC
CDR3 protein: CASSPKGDSTPRDEQFF

J gene: TRBJ2-1
clone size: -
V gene: TRBV4-3
D gene: TRBD1
CDR3 DNA: TGCGCCAGCAGCCGAGTGCAGGGGGCGATCGATGAGCAGTTCTTC
CDR3 protein: CASSRVQGAIDEQFF

J gene: TRBJ1-2
clone size: -
V gene: TRBV5-6
D gene: TRBD1
CDR3 DNA: TGTGCCAGCAGCTTGGGACAGGGGGCCAACTATGGCTACACCTTC
CDR3 protein: CASSLGQGANYGYTF

J gene: TRBJ1-5
clone size: -
V gene: TRBV6-6
D gene: -
CDR3 DNA: TGTGCCAGCAGTTACTCGGCGAGAGGCAATCAGCCCCAGCATTTT
CDR3 protein: CASSYSARGNQPQHF

J gene: TRBJ2-7
clone size: -
V gene: TRBV5-6
D gene: -
CDR3 DNA: TGTGCCAGCAGCTCATTGTACGTATCCTACGAGCAGTACTTC
CDR3 protein: CASSSLYVSYEQYF

J gene: TRBJ1-5
clone size: once
V gene: TRBV28
D gene: -
CDR3 DNA: TGTGCCAGCAGTTTTCGGCGAGATCAGCCCCAGCATTTT
CDR3 protein: CASSFRRDQPQHF

J gene: TRBJ2-3
clone size: -
V gene: TRBV7-6
D gene: -
CDR3 DNA: TGTGCCAGCAGCTTTTCAGATACGCAGTATTTT
CDR3 protein: CASSFSDTQYF

J gene: TRBJ2-2
clone size: -
V gene: TRBV4-2
D gene: -
CDR3 DNA: TGTGCCAGCAGCCAAGAGACGGGTCCTTCGGCCGGGGAGCTGTTTTTT
CDR3 protein: CASSQETGPSAGELFF

J gene: TRBJ1-2
clone size: -
V gene: TRBV5-4
D gene: -
CDR3 DNA: TGTGCCAGCAGCTTGGTCGGCGGCTACACCTTC
CDR3 protein: CASSLVGGYTF

J gene: TRBJ2-7
clone size: -
V gene: TRBV7-7
D gene: -
CDR3 DNA: TGTGCCAGCAGCTTAGGTTCCGGCGGGGCTTACGAGCAGTACTTC
CDR3 protein: CASSLGSGGAYEQYF

J gene: TRBJ1-5
clone size: -
V gene: TRBV21-1
D gene: -
CDR3 DNA: TGTGCCAGCAGCAAGGTCCAGGGAGATCAGCCCCAGCATTTT
CDR3 protein: CASSKVQGDQPQHF